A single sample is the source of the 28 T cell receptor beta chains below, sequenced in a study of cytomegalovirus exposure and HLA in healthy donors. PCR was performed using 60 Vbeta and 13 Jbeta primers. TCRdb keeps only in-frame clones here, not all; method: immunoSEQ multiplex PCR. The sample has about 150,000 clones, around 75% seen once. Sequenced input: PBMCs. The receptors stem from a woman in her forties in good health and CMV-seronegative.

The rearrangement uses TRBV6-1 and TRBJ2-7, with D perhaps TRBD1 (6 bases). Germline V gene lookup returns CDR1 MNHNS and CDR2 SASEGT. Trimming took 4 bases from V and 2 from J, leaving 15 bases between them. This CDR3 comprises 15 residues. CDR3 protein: CASSAQSGGAYEQYF. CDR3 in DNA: TGTGCCAGCAGTGCCCAATCTGGGGGCGCCTACGAGCAGTACTTC.

The CDR3 protein is CAWQTGSHNEQFF. The CDR3 bases are TGTGCCTGGCAGACAGGGTCCCACAATGAGCAGTTCTTC. V usage is TRBV30 and J usage is TRBJ2-1; 7 bases are a match to TRBD1. Per germline, CDR1 GTSNPN and CDR2 SVGIG (reference sequence). This CDR3 is 13 amino acids long. With V trimmed by 5 bases and J by 5 bases, 6 bases remained unmatched.

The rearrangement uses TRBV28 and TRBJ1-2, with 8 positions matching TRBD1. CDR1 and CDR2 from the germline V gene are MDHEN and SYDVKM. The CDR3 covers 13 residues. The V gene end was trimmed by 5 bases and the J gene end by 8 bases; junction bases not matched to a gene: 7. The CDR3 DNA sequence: TGTGCCAGCAGTCCTGGACAGGGAGGCGGCTACACCTTC. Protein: CASSPGQGGGYTF.

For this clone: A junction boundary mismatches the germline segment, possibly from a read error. This chain's CDR3 is CATSGTSGGSDTQYF. The CDR3 DNA reads as TGTGCCACCAGTGGGACTAGCGGGGGGTCAGATACGCAGTATTTT. The gene calls are TRBV6-1 and TRBJ2-3, with 15 bases matching TRBD2. This CDR3 contains 15 residues. In germline, CDR1 is MNHNS, CDR2 SASEGT.

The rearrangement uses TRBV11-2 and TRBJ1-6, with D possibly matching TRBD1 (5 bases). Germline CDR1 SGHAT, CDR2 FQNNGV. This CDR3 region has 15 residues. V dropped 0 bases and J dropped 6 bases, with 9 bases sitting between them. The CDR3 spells CASSLDSRVNSPLHF. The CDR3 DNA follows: TGTGCCAGCAGCTTAGATTCCAGGGTTAATTCACCCCTCCACTTT.

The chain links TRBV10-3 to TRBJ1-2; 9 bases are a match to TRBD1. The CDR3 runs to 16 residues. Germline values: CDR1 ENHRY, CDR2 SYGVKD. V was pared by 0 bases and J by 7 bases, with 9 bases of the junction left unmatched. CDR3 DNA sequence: TGTGCCATCAGTGAGTCGCCACAGGGGGCGCGAAGTGGCTACACCTTC. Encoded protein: CAISESPQGARSGYTF.

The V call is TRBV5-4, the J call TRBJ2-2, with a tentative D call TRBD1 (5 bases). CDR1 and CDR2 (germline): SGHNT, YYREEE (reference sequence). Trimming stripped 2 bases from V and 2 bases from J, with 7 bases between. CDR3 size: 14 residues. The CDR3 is CASSFQGNTGELFF. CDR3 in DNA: TGTGCCAGCAGCTTCCAGGGTAACACCGGGGAGCTGTTTTTT.

Here the CDR3 reads CASSVGWVRQGIPETQYF. The CDR3 bases are TGTGCCAGCAGCGTAGGGTGGGTGCGGCAGGGCATTCCGGAGACCCAGTACTTC. The chain is built from TRBV9 and TRBJ2-5; a weak D match, TRBD1 (5 bases). This CDR3 comprises 18 residues. V lost 0 bases and J 5 bases, leaving 23 bases between the germline ends. Per the germline V gene, CDR1 is SGDLS and CDR2 is YYNGEE.

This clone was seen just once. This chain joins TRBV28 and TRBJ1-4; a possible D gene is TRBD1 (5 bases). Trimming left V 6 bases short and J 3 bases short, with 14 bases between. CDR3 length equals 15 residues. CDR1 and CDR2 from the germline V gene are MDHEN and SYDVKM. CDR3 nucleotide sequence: TGTGCCAGCAGAACTCCGGTAGGGGCTAATGAAAAACTGTTTTTT. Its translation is CASRTPVGANEKLFF.

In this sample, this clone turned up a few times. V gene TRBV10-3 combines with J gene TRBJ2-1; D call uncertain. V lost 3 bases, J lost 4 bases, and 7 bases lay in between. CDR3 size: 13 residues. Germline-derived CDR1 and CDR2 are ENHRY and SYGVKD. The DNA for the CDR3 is TGTGCCATCAGTGAAAAAACTTACAATGAGCAGTTCTTC. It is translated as CAISEKTYNEQFF.

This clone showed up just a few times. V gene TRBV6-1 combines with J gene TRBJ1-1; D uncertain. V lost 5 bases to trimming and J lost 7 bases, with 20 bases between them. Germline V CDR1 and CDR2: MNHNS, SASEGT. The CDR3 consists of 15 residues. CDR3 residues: CASSPTAWRAVEAFF. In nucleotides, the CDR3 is TGTGCCAGCAGTCCTACGGCGTGGAGGGCCGTTGAAGCTTTCTTT.

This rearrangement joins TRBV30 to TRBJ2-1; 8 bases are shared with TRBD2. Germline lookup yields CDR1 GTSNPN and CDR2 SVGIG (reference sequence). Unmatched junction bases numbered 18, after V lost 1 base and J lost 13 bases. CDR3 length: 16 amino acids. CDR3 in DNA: TGTGCCTGGAGTGGAGGAGCGGGAGCTCAAATAAGCAATCAGTTCTTC. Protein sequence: CAWSGGAGAQISNQFF.

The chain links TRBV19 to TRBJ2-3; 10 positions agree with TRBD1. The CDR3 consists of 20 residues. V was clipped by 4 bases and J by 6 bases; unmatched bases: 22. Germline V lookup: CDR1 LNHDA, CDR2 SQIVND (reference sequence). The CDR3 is CASSTPRPRGQGTREDTQYF. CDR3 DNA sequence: TGTGCCAGTAGTACTCCACGACCTAGGGGACAGGGGACAAGGGAGGATACGCAGTATTTT.

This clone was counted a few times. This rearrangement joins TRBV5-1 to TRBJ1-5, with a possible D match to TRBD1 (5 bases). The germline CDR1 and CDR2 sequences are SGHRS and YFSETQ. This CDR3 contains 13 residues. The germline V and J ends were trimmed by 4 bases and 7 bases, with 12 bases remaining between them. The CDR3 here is CASSVAGGQPQHF. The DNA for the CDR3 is TGCGCCAGCAGCGTGGCGGGGGGGCAGCCCCAGCATTTT.

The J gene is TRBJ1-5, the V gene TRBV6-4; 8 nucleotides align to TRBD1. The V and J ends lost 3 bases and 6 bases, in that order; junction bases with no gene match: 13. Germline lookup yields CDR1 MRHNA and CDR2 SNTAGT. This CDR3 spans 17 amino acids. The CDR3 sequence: CASSETLRQGAIQPQHF. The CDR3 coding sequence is TGTGCCAGCAGTGAAACCCTCCGGCAGGGGGCTATTCAGCCCCAGCATTTT.

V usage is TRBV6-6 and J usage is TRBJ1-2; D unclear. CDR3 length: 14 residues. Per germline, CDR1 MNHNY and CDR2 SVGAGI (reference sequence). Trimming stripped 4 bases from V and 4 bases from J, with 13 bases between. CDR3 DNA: TGTGCCAGCAGTTCCCCGGGGAGGGCCTATGGCTACACCTTC. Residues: CASSSPGRAYGYTF.

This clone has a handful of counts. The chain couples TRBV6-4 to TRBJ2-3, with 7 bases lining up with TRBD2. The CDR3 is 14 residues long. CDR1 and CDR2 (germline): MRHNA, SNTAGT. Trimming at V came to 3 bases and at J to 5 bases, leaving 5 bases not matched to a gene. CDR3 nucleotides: TGTGCCAGCAGTGAGAGCGGGGACGTAGATACGCAGTATTTT. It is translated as CASSESGDVDTQYF.

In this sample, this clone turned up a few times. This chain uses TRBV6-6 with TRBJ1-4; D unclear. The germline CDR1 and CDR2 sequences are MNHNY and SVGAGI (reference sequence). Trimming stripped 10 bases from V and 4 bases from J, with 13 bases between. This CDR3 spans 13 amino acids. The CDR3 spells CATLQSHNEKLFF. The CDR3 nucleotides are TGTGCCACCCTACAGAGCCATAATGAAAAACTGTTTTTT.

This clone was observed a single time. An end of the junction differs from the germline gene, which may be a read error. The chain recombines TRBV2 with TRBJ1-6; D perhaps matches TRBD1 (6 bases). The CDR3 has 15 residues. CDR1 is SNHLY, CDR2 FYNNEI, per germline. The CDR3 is CANSEMGQNNSPLHF. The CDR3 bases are TGTGCCAACAGTGAAATGGGACAAAATAATTCACCCCTCCACTTT.

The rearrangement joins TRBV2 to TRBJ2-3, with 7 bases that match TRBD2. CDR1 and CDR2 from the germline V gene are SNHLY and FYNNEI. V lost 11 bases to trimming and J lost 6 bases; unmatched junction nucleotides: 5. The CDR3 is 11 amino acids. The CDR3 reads CAGGGGDTQYF. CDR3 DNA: TGTGCCGGGGGGGGAGGCGATACGCAGTATTTT.

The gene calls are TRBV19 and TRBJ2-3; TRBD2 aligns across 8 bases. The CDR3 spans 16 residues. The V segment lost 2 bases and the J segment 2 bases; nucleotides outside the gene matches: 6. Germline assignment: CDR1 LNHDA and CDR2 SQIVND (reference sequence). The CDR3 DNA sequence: TGTGCCAGTAGTATAAAATCTAGCGGGCACACAGATACGCAGTATTTT. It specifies CASSIKSSGHTDTQYF.

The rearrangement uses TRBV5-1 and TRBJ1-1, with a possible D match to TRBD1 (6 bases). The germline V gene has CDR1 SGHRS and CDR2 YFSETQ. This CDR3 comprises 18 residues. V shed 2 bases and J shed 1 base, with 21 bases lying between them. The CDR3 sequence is CASSLEGSTGKGNTEAFF. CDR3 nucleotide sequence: TGCGCCAGCAGCTTAGAGGGGTCAACAGGGAAAGGGAACACTGAAGCTTTCTTT. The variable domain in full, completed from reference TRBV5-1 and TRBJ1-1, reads KAGVTQTPRYLIKTRGQQVTLSCSPISGHRSVSWYQQTPGQGLQFLFEYFSETQRNKGNFPGRFSGRQFSNSRSEMNVSTLELGDSALYLCASSLEGSTGKGNTEAFFGQGTRLTVV.

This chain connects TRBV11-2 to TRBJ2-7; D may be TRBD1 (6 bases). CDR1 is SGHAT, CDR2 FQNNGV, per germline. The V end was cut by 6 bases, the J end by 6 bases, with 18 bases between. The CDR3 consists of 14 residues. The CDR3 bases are TGTGCCAGCAGAAAACCGGGACATTCAGCCGAGCAGTACTTC. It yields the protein CASRKPGHSAEQYF.

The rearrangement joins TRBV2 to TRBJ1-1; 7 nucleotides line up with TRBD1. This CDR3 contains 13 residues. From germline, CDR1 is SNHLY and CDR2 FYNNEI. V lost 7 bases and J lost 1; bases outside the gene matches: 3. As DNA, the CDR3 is TGTGCCAGCATGAGGGACAGGAACACTGAAGCTTTCTTT. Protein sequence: CASMRDRNTEAFF. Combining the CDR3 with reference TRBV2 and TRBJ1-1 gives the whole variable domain EPEVTQTPSHQVTQMGQEVILRCVPISNHLYFYWYRQILGQKVEFLVSFYNNEISEKSEIFDDQFSVERPDGSNFTLKIRSTKLEDSAMYFCASMRDRNTEAFFGQGTRLTVV.

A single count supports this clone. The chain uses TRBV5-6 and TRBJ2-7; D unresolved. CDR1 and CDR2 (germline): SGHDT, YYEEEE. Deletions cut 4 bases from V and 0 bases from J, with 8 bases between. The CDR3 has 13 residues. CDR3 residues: CASSIQSSYEQYF. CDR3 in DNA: TGTGCCAGCAGCATACAGAGCTCCTACGAGCAGTACTTC.

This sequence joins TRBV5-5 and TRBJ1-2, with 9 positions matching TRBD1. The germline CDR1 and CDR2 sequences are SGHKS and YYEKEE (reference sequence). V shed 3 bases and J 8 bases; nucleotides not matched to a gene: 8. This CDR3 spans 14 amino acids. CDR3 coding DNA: TGTGCCAGCAGCTACGGGACAGGGCCTTGGGGCTACACCTTC. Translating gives CASSYGTGPWGYTF.

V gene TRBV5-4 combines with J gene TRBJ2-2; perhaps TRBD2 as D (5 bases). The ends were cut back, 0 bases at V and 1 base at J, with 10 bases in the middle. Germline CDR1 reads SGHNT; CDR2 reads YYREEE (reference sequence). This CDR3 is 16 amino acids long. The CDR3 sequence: CASSLELGLNTGELFF. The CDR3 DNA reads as TGTGCCAGCAGCTTGGAACTAGGATTGAACACCGGGGAGCTGTTTTTT.

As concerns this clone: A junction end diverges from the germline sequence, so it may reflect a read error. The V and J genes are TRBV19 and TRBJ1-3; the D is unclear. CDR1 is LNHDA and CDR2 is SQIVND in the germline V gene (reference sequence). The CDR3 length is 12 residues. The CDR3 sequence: CASSSLPRSQIF. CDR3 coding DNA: TGTGCCAGTAGTTCACTACCCCGAAGCCAAATTTTT.